This T cell receptor (beta chain) emerged from a study of blood T cell repertoires in COVID-19. Study-level background: COVID-19 samples from acute and convalescent phases originated in the United States, Italy and Spain. PBMCs, B-cell-depleted T cells, or T cells provided the cDNA or gDNA that made up the material.

In the source study's methods: Amplification from reference gene primers served as the basis for estimated nucleated cell counts. Sequenced by immunoSEQ multiplex PCR; TCRdb stores in-frame clones only, minus some. D and trimming come from the DNA, and the V and J calls and clone size come from that table. In the table there are more than 200,000 clones, approximately 86% of which are singletons. CDR3 size: 13 residues. In germline, CDR1 is SNHLY, CDR2 FYNNEI. With 0 bases removed from V and 6 bases from J, the gap between germline ends came to 8 bases. Input material: peripheral blood. This sequence was found in a human donor in a cohort sampled during active COVID-19. This chain uses TRBV2 with TRBJ1-1, with D unresolved. The CDR3: CASSEASPPEAFF. CDR3 bases: TGTGCCAGCAGTGAAGCGAGCCCGCCTGAAGCTTTCTTT.